The T cell receptor beta chain under discussion was sequenced for a study of blood T cell repertoires in COVID-19. As for the study in general: The samples span acute and convalescent COVID-19 from the United States, Italy and Spain. Sources were T cells, B-cell-depleted T cells, or PBMCs; the material itself was cDNA or gDNA.

Per the original data handling: Amplification with reference gene primers provided the estimates of nucleated cell counts. Clones were read by immunoSEQ multiplex PCR, and TCRdb kept only the in-frame ones, dropping some. V and J calls and clone size are given by that table; D and trimming were obtained from the DNA. The sample includes tens of thousands of clones, roughly 87% of them seen just once. The material sequenced was peripheral blood. The TCR originated in a woman over 75 with acute or convalescent COVID-19.

CDR3 in DNA: TGTGCCAGCAGCTTAGCTTCAGGGCCTGGAAACACCATATATTTT. It is translated as CASSLASGPGNTIYF. The chain couples TRBV7-2 to TRBJ1-3; possible D gene TRBD1, 5 bases. CDR1 and CDR2 (germline): SGHTA, FQGNSA. The CDR3 consists of 15 residues. V shed 0 bases and J shed 2 bases, with 8 bases lying between them.